This T cell receptor (beta chain) was captured by sequencing in a study of cytomegalovirus exposure and HLA in healthy donors. This clone has only a few counts. Healthy bone marrow donors made up the cohort. The primer mix had 60 Vbeta and 13 Jbeta primers. Generated by immunoSEQ multiplex PCR, the TCRdb table keeps only in-frame clones and is missing some. The sample records 200,000 or so clones, around 81% being singletons. Material: PBMCs. This TCR was sampled from a woman aged 18-29 years in good health and CMV-seropositive.

The CDR3 protein is CASSLVIIAEGNTF. Written as DNA, the CDR3 is TGTGCCAGCAGCTTGGTTATCATCGCGGAGGGGAACACCTTC. The V and J genes are TRBV5-6 and TRBJ1-2, with D perhaps matching TRBD1 (5 bases). Germline CDR1 SGHDT, CDR2 YYEEEE. This CDR3 contains 14 residues. V shed 0 bases and J shed 12 bases, with 18 bases lying between them.